This TCR beta chain comes out of a study of blood T cell repertoires in COVID-19 (dated by TCRdb to about 2020). Broadly, across the study: The collaborator samples originated in the United States, Italy and Spain and spanned the acute and convalescent phases of COVID-19. The prospective study material was composed of cDNA or gDNA derived from T cells, B-cell-depleted T cells, or PBMCs. Deeply sampled blood TCRbeta repertoires from subjects exposed to, actively infected with, or recovered from COVID-19 were included in the dataset. Where HLA class I and class II types were available, the types were taken from metadata supplied by the sample provider, not from assay-based typing. Sample metadata almost always included a de-identified subject ID, COVID-19 status, age in years and sex. The samples were drawn from two sources: the first 160 participants of the ongoing ImmuneRACE study, and 950 to 1,500 subjects contributed by 6 global collaborators. A freely available public database, intended as a resource for researchers studying the immune response to SARS-CoV-2, is where the repertoires were released.

Including the terminal cysteine and phenylalanine, the CDR3 comprises 13 residues. Only the CDR3 part of the read is kept: 39 bases, read in frame from the first base. V drops 6 bases and J drops 8 bases, leaving 16 bases in between. CDR1 and CDR2 are drawn from the germline V gene (reference sequence): MNHEY, SMNVEV. TCRbeta CDR3 regions were amplified from genomic DNA using the immunoSEQ Assay, a bias-controlled multiplex PCR. The published analysis was carried out like this. Nucleated cell counts per sample were estimated from amplification of reference gene primers within the assay. Sequence reads were collapsed and filtered to measure the absolute abundance of every unique TCRbeta CDR3 rearrangement. For each sample, productive Simpson clonality was calculated as the square root of Simpson's diversity index over productive rearrangements. Imported from immuneACCESS, the table was reduced by TCRdb to in-frame sequences with V and J called. These copies leave out some clones; in studies compared against another copy, an unresolved V gene accounts for under half, and the cause of the remainder is not known. The D gene and trimming were derived from the DNA, and the V and J assignments and clone size from that table. A total of about 71,000 clones appear in this sample, about 70% of them only once. The ten largest account for around 28% of the sample.

The collaborating institutions used their own protocols to collect whole blood in K2EDTA tubes. Collaborator samples were shipped for TCRbeta analysis as frozen whole blood, isolated PBMCs, or DNA extracted from either sample type. What the research found in general, with its limitations: The quantity of clinical and demographic metadata differed by source and by participant and was supplied without curation.

Points on this clone: This receptor's antigen is unknown. Base qualities are not recorded, but no much larger clone differs from it by a single base.

Source material: peripheral blood. The clonotype was recovered from a woman of 80 years or more with active or convalescent COVID-19. This chain joins TRBV27 to TRBJ1-2; the D gene is possibly TRBD1, with 6 bases matching. The bases read TGTGCCAGCAGCCTAGACAGGAATGACGGCTACACCTTC. Translation gives CASSLDRNDGYTF.